A selection of T cell receptor beta chains follows, all from one sample in a study of blood T cells in healthy people across ages. TCRdb independently ran MiXCR on the 5' RACE reads; one entry per CDR3 protein. Here the sample spans about 680,000 distinct CDR3 sequences, about half being singletons. The sequenced material came from blood. The receptors shown here come from a woman aged 55-75 years in good health. CDR3s include the opening cysteine and the closing phenylalanine or tryptophan. Fields, in order: clone size, D gene, V gene, J gene, CDR3 DNA, CDR3 protein. D genes are given only for firm matches. For some rows the clone size is stated as once, few or many, or as a class when expanded; others skip it.

.,TRBD1,TRBV10-3,TRBJ1-1,TGTGCCACCCAAGGGACAGGGGGCGGTACGAACACCGAAGCTTTCTTT,CATQGTGGGTNTEAFF
.,TRBD2,TRBV20-1,TRBJ2-7,TGCAGTGCTAGGGATTATGGCGGGAGCTCCTACAATGAGCAGTACTTC,CSARDYGGSSYNEQYF
few,TRBD1,TRBV12-3/TRBV12-4,TRBJ2-5,TGTGCCAGCAGTCCGGACAGGGCGTCGGAGACCCAGTACTTC,CASSPDRASETQYF
.,.,TRBV20-1,TRBJ2-7,TGCAGTGCTAGAGGGATTAGTAGGCTGAACTACGAGCAGTACTTC,CSARGISRLNYEQYF
few,.,TRBV28,TRBJ1-1,TGTGCCAGCAGGACAGGGAACACTGAAGCTTTCTTT,CASRTGNTEAFF
.,.,TRBV7-2,TRBJ2-5,TGTGCCAGCAGCTTAGGGCGGCCCCCGGAGACCCAGTACTTC,CASSLGRPPETQYF
.,.,TRBV9,TRBJ1-1,TGTGCCAGCAGCCAGACAGGAGATTCTGAAGCTTTCTTT,CASSQTGDSEAFF
.,TRBD1,TRBV7-9,TRBJ2-7,TGTGCCAGCAGCTCTCCCCCGACAGGGGAAATTAGTAGTTCCTACAATGAGCAGTACTTC,CASSSPPTGEISSSYNEQYF
.,TRBD2,TRBV18,TRBJ2-5,TGTGCCAGCTCAACTAGCGGCTCTCAAGAGACCCAGTACTTC,CASSTSGSQETQYF
.,.,TRBV20-1,TRBJ2-7,TGCAGTGCTAGAGTCCCAGGGATGTACGAGCAGTACTTC,CSARVPGMYEQYF
few,.,TRBV29-1,TRBJ2-6,TGCAGCGTTGACAGCCCCGGGGCCGGGGCCAACGTCCTGACTTTC,CSVDSPGAGANVLTF
.,.,TRBV6-1,TRBJ2-6,TGTGCCAGCAGCGTTGGGACCCTTAGTAGCTCTGGGGCCAACGTCCTGACTTTC,CASSVGTLSSSGANVLTF
.,TRBD1,TRBV5-1,TRBJ2-7,TGCGCCAGCAGCGCTACAGGGGGCTCCTACAATGAGCAGTACTTC,CASSATGGSYNEQYF
.,TRBD1,TRBV20-1,TRBJ2-7,TGCAGCCTACAGGGGCCCCCCTACGAGCAGTACTTC,CSLQGPPYEQYF
.,.,TRBV7-7,TRBJ2-5,TGTGCTAGCAGCCCCGGGAGTAGGGGAGAGACCCAGTACTTC,CASSPGSRGETQYF
.,.,TRBV6-6,TRBJ1-1,TGTGCCAGCAGCGCGCAGGGATTAAACACTGAAGCTTTCTTT,CASSAQGLNTEAFF
.,.,TRBV20-1,TRBJ2-1,TGCAGTGCTAGATCGGGAGTCACCTACAATGAGCAGTTCTTC,CSARSGVTYNEQFF
once,.,TRBV6-2/TRBV6-3,TRBJ2-2,TGTGCCAGCCGACAAGGGAACACCGGGGAGCTGTTTTTT,CASRQGNTGELFF
few,.,TRBV4-2,TRBJ2-2,TGTGCCAGCAGCCACAGGGAGAGAGAAACCGGGGAGCTGTTTTTT,CASSHRERETGELFF
.,TRBD1,TRBV20-1,TRBJ2-1,TGCAGTGCTAGAGGGGGGACAGGGGGTGAGCAGTTCTTC,CSARGGTGGEQFF
few,TRBD2,TRBV28,TRBJ2-7,TGTGCCAGTTTTCCCCGGGGGGGAGTCTACGAGCAGTACTTC,CASFPRGGVYEQYF
.,TRBD1,TRBV11-2,TRBJ1-4,TGTGCCAGCAGCCTCCAGACAGGGCGGGGTGAAAAACTGTTTTTT,CASSLQTGRGEKLFF
.,TRBD1,TRBV28,TRBJ2-7,TGTGCCAGCAGTACCAGGGGGCCGTACTCCTACGAGCAGTACTTC,CASSTRGPYSYEQYF
once,.,TRBV7-2,TRBJ2-1,TGTGCCAGCAGCCCTCCCACTAGGCTCAATGAGCAGTTCTTC,CASSPPTRLNEQFF
few,.,TRBV10-3,TRBJ2-3,TGTGCCATCAAATGGGGTAGCACAGATACGCAGTATTTT,CAIKWGSTDTQYF
.,.,TRBV29-1,TRBJ2-7,TGCAGCGTTTTGGCCTCCTACGAGCAGTACTTC,CSVLASYEQYF
.,TRBD1,TRBV20-1,TRBJ1-2,TGCTCCGGGACAGACCTCTATGGCTACACCTTC,CSGTDLYGYTF
.,.,TRBV7-9,TRBJ1-5,TGTGCCAGCAGCCCCAGGGAAGGTAGCAATCAGCCCCAGCATTTT,CASSPREGSNQPQHF
.,.,TRBV28,TRBJ2-5,TGTGCCAGCAGCCTATTGGACGGCCCTCGGGAGACCCAGTACTTC,CASSLLDGPRETQYF
.,.,TRBV10-3,TRBJ1-1,TGTGCCATCAGCGGACCCCAGGGGACTGAAGCTTTCTTT,CAISGPQGTEAFF
.,.,TRBV4-2,TRBJ2-3,TGTGCCAGCAGACTTGGACTTTCTAGCACAGATACGCAGTATTTT,CASRLGLSSTDTQYF
.,.,TRBV30,TRBJ1-4,TGTGCCTGGAGAACTCACAATGAAAAACTGTTTTTT,CAWRTHNEKLFF
.,.,TRBV29-1,TRBJ2-3,TGCAGCGTTGGATGGACCCCAGGAGGGTATTTT,CSVGWTPGGYF
.,.,TRBV29-1,TRBJ1-2,TGCAGCGTTGCACGGAGTTATGGCTACACCTTC,CSVARSYGYTF
few,.,TRBV4-3,TRBJ2-3,TGCGCCAGCAGCCAAGAGACACCGGGAGCCCGGACAGATACGCAGTATTTT,CASSQETPGARTDTQYF
few,.,TRBV7-2,TRBJ2-1,TGTGCCAGCAGCTTAGCGATGGCGGCGTCCTACAATGAGCAGTTCTTC,CASSLAMAASYNEQFF
few,.,TRBV29-1,TRBJ2-1,TGCAGCGTTGACGGGCCTGTGGGGCATTACAATGAGCAGTTCTTC,CSVDGPVGHYNEQFF
.,TRBD2,TRBV7-3,TRBJ2-1,TGTGCCAGCAGCTACGGGACTAGCAGTCTCAATGAGCAGTTCTTC,CASSYGTSSLNEQFF
.,.,TRBV6-1,TRBJ1-2,TGTGCCAGCAGTGAATCTTATACCGGAACTCGGTACACCTTC,CASSESYTGTRYTF
.,TRBD2,TRBV7-6,TRBJ2-7,TGTGCCAGCAGCCAAACTAGCGGCTTATCCTACGAGCAGTACTTC,CASSQTSGLSYEQYF
few,TRBD1,TRBV5-1,TRBJ2-4,TGCGCCAGCAGCTGGGACTCTCAGGGGGCTGGGAACATTCAGTACTTC,CASSWDSQGAGNIQYF
many,TRBD2,TRBV7-3,TRBJ2-5,TGTGCCAGCAGCTTCGGACTAGCGGGAGAAGAGACCCAGTACTTC,CASSFGLAGEETQYF
few,.,TRBV24-1,TRBJ1-2,TGTGCCACCAGTGATTTCTGGACCGAGTATGGCTACACCTTC,CATSDFWTEYGYTF
.,TRBD2,TRBV6-6,TRBJ2-7,TGTGCCAGTAGTTACTCGAGCGGGAGGTGGTCCTACGAGCAGTACTTC,CASSYSSGRWSYEQYF
.,TRBD1,TRBV6-6,TRBJ2-4,TGTGCCAGCAGCCAGGGACAGGGGATTGAAAACATTCAGTACTTC,CASSQGQGIENIQYF
.,.,TRBV20-1,TRBJ1-1,TGCAGTGCCCCCCCCTTGGCTATGAACACTGAAGCTTTCTTT,CSAPPLAMNTEAFF
.,.,TRBV10-3,TRBJ2-1,TGTGCCATCAGTTATAAGGGGGAGTTTGAGCAGTTCTTC,CAISYKGEFEQFF
.,TRBD1,TRBV5-1,TRBJ1-4,TGCGCCAGCAGCTTGGAACCGCGGACAGGTAGTGAAAAACTGTTTTTT,CASSLEPRTGSEKLFF
few,TRBD1,TRBV7-2,TRBJ2-1,TGTGCCAGCAGCGTCCCGACAGGGGTGGGCTACAATGAGCAGTTCTTC,CASSVPTGVGYNEQFF
few,TRBD2,TRBV7-2,TRBJ2-5,TGTGCCAGCAGCCAACTAGCGCCCGCGGCCCAGTACTTC,CASSQLAPAAQYF
.,.,TRBV3-1,TRBJ2-7,TGTGCCAGCAGCCATCTTCCCTACGAGCAGTACTTC,CASSHLPYEQYF
.,.,TRBV7-8,TRBJ2-1,TGTGCCAGCACCATACAGAGGTATTCGCTTGGTGAGCAGTTCTTC,CASTIQRYSLGEQFF
few,.,TRBV15,TRBJ2-5,TGTGCCACCAGCATCAAAGGGGAAGAGACCCAGTACTTC,CATSIKGEETQYF
.,TRBD1,TRBV20-1,TRBJ1-2,TGCAGTGCTAGACGGACAGGAATTAACTATGGCTACACCTTC,CSARRTGINYGYTF
.,.,TRBV4-3,TRBJ2-7,TGCGCCAGCAGCCAAGATATTGTAAACAATGAGCAGTACTTC,CASSQDIVNNEQYF
.,.,TRBV27,TRBJ2-5,TGTGCCAGCAGTTTAGCCTACGAGCGATTAGAGACCCAGTACTTC,CASSLAYERLETQYF
.,TRBD2,TRBV25-1,TRBJ2-4,TGTGCCAGCAGTCAACCGGGGGGAGCCAAAAACATTCAGTACTTC,CASSQPGGAKNIQYF
.,TRBD1,TRBV10-2,TRBJ1-5,TGCGCCAGCACCTCCGGGACAGGGGCGAGTAATCAGCCCCAGCATTTT,CASTSGTGASNQPQHF
.,TRBD1,TRBV29-1,TRBJ2-1,TGCAGCGTTGATCGGGACAGGGATGGTCATGAGCAGTTCTTC,CSVDRDRDGHEQFF
.,TRBD2,TRBV6-1,TRBJ2-7,TGTGCCAGCAGTGAAGGAGTGACCCGGGGGGCCTACGAGCAGTACTTC,CASSEGVTRGAYEQYF